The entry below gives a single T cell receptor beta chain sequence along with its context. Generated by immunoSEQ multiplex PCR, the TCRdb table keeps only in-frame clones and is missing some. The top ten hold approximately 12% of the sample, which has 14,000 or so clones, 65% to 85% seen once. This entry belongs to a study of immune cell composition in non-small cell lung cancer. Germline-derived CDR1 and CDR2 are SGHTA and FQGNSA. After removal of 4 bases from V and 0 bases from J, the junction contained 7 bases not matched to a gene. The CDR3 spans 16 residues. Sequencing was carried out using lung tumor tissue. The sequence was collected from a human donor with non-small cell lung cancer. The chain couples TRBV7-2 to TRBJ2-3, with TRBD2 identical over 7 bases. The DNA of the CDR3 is TGTGCCAGCAGCTCCGGGCGGGGAGGGAGCACAGATACGCAGTATTTT. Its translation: CASSSGRGGSTDTQYF.